The clone carrying this TCR beta chain was picked up a small number of times. This sample stems from a study of blood T cell repertoires in COVID-19. Some clones are missing from TCRdb's copy, which holds only in-frame ones; the method was immunoSEQ multiplex PCR. The sample records roughly 200,000 clones, roughly 90% being singletons. Germline lookup yields CDR1 LGHDT and CDR2 YNNKEL (reference sequence). V was pared by 5 bases and J by 1 base, with 14 bases between. The CDR3 contains 15 residues. Material for sequencing was peripheral blood. The TCR was taken from a man in his 70s with acute or convalescent COVID-19. The chain uses TRBV3-1 (or the pseudogene TRBV3-2) and TRBJ1-1, with a possible D match to TRBD1 (6 bases). The CDR3 sequence is CASSFQGLTNTEAFF. The CDR3 DNA reads as TGTGCCAGCAGCTTCCAGGGGTTGACGAACACTGAAGCTTTCTTT.